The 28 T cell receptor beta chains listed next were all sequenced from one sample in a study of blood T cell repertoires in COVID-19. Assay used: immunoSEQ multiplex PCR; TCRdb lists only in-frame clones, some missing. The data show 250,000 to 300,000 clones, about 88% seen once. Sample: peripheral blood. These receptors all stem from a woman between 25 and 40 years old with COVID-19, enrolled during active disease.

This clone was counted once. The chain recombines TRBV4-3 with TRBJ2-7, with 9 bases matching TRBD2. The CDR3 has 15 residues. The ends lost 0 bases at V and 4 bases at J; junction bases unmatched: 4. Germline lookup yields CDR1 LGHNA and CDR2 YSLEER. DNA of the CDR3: TGCGCCAGCAGCCAAGATGGTAGCGGGAGTTACGAGCAGTACTTC. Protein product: CASSQDGSGSYEQYF.

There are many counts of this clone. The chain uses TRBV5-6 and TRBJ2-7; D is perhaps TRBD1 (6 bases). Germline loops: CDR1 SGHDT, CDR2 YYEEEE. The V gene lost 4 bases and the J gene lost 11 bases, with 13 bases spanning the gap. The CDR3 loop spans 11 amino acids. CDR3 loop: CASSMDSQKYF. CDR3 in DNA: TGTGCCAGCAGCATGGACAGCCAAAAGTACTTC.

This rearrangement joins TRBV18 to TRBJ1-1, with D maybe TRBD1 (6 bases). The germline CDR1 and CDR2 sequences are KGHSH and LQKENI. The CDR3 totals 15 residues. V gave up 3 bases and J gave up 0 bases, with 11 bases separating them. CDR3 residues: CASSPVGGLNTEAFF. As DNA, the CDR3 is TGTGCCAGCTCACCGGTTGGGGGCCTGAACACTGAAGCTTTCTTT. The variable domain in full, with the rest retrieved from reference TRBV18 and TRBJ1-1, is NAGVMQNPRHLVRRRGQEARLRCSPMKGHSHVYWYRQLPEEGLKFMVYLQKENIIDESGMPKERFSAEFPKEGPSILRIQQVVRGDSAAYFCASSPVGGLNTEAFFGQGTRLTVV.

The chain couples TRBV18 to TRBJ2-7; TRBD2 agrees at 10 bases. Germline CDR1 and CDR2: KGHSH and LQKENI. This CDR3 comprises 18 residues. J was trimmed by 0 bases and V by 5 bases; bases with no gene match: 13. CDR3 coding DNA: TGTGCCAGCTCATCACTAGCGGGGAAATCACTGAGCTCCTACGAGCAGTACTTC. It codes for CASSSLAGKSLSSYEQYF.

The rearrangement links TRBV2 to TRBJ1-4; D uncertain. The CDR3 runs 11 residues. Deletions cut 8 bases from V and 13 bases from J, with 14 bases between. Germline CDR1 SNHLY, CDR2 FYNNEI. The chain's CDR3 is CASLRASALFF. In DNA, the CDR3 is TGTGCCAGCCTCCGAGCTAGTGCACTGTTTTTT.

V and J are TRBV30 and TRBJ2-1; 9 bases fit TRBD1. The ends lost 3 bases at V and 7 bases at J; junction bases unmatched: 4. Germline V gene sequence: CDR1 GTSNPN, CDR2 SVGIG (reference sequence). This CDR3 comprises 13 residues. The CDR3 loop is CAWSVGTGNEQFF. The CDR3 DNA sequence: TGTGCCTGGAGCGTAGGGACAGGGAATGAGCAGTTCTTC.

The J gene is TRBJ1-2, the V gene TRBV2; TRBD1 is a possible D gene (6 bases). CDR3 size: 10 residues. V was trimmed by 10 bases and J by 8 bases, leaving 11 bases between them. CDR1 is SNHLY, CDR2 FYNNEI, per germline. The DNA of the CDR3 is TGTGCCAAGGGGGTAGACGGCTACACCTTC. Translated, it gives CAKGVDGYTF. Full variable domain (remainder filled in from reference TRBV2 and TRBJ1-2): EPEVTQTPSHQVTQMGQEVILRCVPISNHLYFYWYRQILGQKVEFLVSFYNNEISEKSEIFDDQFSVERPDGSNFTLKIRSTKLEDSAMYFCAKGVDGYTFGSGTRLTVV.

The CDR3 bases are TGTGCCAGTAGTACTCCCAGTTATGGCTACACCTTC. Translating it yields CASSTPSYGYTF. This chain links TRBV19 with TRBJ1-2, with no clear D. Germline V gene sequence: CDR1 LNHDA, CDR2 SQIVND (reference sequence). The CDR3 runs 12 residues. The V end was cut by 4 bases, the J end by 5 bases, with 8 bases between.

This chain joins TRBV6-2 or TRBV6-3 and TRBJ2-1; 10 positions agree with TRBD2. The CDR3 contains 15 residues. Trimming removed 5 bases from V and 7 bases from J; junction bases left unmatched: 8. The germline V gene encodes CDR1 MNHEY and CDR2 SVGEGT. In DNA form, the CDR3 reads TGTGCCAGCAGTCGTCTAGCGGGAGACTCGAATGAGCAGTTCTTC. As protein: CASSRLAGDSNEQFF.

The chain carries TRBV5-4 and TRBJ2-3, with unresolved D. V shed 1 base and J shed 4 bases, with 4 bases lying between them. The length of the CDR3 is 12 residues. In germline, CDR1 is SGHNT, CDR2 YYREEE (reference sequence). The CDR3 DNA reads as TGTGCCAGCAGCTTGTCGGCAGATACGCAGTATTTT. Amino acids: CASSLSADTQYF.

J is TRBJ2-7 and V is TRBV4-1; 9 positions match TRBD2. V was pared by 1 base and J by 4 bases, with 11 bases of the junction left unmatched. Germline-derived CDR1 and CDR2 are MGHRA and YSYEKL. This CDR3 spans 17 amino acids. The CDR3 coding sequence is TGCGCCAGCAGCCAAGTGGCTAGCGGGACGGCCCTTTACGAGCAGTACTTC. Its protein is CASSQVASGTALYEQYF.

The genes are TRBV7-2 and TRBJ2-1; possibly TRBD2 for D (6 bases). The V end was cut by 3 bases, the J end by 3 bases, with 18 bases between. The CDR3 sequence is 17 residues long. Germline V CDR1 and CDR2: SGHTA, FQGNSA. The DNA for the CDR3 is TGTGCCAGCAGCTTGGCCGCCAGCGCGGGGAGCTACAATGAGCAGTTCTTC. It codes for CASSLAASAGSYNEQFF.

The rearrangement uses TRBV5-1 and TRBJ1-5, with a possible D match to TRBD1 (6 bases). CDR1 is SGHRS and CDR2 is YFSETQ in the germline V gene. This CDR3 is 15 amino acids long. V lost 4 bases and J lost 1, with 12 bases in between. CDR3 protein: CASSPGDVSNQPQHF. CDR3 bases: TGCGCCAGCAGCCCAGGGGATGTAAGCAATCAGCCCCAGCATTTT.

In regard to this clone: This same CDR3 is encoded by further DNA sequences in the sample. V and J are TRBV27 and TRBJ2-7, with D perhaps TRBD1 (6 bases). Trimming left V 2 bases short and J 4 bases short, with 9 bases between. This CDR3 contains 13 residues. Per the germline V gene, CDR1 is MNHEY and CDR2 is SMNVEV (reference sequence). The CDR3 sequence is CASSLVQGYEQYF. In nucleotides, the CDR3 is TGTGCCAGCAGTTTAGTACAGGGATACGAGCAGTACTTC.

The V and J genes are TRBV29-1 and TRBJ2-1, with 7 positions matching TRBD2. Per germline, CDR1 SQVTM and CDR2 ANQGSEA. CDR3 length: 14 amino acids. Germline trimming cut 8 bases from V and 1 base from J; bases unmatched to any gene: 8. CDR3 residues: CSTEREGSYNEQFF. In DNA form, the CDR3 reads TGCAGCACGGAGCGGGAAGGGTCCTACAATGAGCAGTTCTTC.

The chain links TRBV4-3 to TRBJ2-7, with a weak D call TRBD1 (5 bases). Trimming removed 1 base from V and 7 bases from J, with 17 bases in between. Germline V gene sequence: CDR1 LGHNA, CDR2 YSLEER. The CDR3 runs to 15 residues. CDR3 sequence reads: CASSQGTGPVLEQYF. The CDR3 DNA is TGCGCCAGCAGCCAAGGTACAGGCCCTGTTCTTGAGCAGTACTTC.

CDR3 amino acids: CALYWGRDGYTF. The CDR3 bases are TGTGCCCTCTACTGGGGGAGGGATGGCTACACCTTC. V usage is TRBV30 and J usage is TRBJ1-2, with a weak D call TRBD1 (5 bases). Trimming stripped 8 bases from V and 6 bases from J, with 16 bases between. The V gene's germline CDR1 is GTSNPN and CDR2 SVGIG (reference sequence). The CDR3 has 12 residues.

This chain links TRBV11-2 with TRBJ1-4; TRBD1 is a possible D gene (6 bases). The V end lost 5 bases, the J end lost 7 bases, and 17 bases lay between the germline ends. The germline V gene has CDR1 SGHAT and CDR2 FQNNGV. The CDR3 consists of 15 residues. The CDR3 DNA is TGTGCCAGCAGCGTCGACTGGGGGCCGGGTGAAAAACTGTTTTTT. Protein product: CASSVDWGPGEKLFF.

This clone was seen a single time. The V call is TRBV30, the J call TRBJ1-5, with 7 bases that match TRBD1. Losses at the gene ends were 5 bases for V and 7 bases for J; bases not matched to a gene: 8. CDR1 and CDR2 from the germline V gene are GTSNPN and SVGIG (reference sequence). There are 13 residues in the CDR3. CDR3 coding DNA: TGTGCCTGGGATAACAGGGGAGGCCAGCCCCAGCATTTT. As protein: CAWDNRGGQPQHF.

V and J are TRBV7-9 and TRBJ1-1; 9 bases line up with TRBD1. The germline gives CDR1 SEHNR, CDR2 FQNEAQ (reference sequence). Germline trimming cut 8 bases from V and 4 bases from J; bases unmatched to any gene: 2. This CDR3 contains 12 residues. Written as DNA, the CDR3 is TGTGCCAGCGGGACAGGGTCCACTGAAGCTTTCTTT. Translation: CASGTGSTEAFF.

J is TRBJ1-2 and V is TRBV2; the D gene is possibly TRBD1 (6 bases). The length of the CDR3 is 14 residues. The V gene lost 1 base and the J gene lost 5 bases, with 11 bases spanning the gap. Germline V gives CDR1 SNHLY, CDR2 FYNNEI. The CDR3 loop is CASSEGRTAYGYTF. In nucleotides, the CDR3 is TGTGCCAGCAGTGAAGGACGGACAGCTTATGGCTACACCTTC.

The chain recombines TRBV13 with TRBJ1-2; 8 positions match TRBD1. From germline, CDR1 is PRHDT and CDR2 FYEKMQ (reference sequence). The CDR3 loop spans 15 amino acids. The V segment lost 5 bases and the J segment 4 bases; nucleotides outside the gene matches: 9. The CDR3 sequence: CASSNRDRPSYGYTF. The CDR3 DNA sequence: TGTGCCAGCAGCAACCGGGACAGGCCATCCTATGGCTACACCTTC.

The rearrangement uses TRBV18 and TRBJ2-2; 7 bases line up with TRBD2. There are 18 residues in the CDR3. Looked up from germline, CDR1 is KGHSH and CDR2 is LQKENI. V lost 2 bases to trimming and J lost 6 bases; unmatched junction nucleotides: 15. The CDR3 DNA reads TGTGCCAGCTCACCATCCGACCGGGGACTATCCCAAGCCGGGGAGCTGTTTTTT. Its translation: CASSPSDRGLSQAGELFF.

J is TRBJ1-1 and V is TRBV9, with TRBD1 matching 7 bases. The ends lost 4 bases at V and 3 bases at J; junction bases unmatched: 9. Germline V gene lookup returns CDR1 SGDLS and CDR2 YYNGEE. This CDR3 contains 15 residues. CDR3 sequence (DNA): TGTGCCAGCAGCCCTACAGGGGTATCGTACACTGAAGCTTTCTTT. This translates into CASSPTGVSYTEAFF.

The CDR3 DNA follows: TGCGCCAGCAGCTTTGGACGGGAACTTTATAATTCACCCCTCCACTTT. As protein: CASSFGRELYNSPLHF. The chain couples TRBV4-1 to TRBJ1-6, with D uncertain. The germline V and J ends were trimmed by 5 bases and 4 bases, with 15 bases remaining between them. CDR1 and CDR2 from the germline V gene are MGHRA and YSYEKL. CDR3 size: 16 residues.

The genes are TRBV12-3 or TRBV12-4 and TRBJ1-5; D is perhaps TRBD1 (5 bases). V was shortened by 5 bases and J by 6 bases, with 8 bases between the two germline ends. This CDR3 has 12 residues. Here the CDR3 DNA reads TGTGCCAGCAGTACCCAGGGTCAGCCCCAGCATTTT. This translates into CASSTQGQPQHF.

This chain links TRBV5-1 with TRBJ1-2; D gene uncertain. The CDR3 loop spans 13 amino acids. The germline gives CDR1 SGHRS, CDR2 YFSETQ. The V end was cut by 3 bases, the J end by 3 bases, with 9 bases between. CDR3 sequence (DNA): TGCGCCAGCAGCTCCCGTAGTCACTATGGCTACACCTTC. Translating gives CASSSRSHYGYTF.

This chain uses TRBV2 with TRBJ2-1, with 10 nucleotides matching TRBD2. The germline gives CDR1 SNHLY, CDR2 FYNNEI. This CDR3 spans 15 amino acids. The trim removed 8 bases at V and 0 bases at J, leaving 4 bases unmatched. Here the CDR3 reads CASAGLAASYNEQFF. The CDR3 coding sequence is TGTGCCAGCGCTGGACTAGCGGCCTCCTACAATGAGCAGTTCTTC.